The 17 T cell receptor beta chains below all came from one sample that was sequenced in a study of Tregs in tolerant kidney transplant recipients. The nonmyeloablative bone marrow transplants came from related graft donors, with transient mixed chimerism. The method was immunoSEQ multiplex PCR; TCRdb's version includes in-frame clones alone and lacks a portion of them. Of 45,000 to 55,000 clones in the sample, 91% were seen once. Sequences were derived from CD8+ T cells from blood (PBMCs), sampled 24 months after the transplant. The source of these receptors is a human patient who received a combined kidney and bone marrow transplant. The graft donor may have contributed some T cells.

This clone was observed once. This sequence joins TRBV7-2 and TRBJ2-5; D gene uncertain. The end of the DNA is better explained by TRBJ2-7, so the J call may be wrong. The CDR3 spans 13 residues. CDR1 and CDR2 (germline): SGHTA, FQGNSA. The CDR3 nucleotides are TGTGCCAGCAGCTTAACCGAAGTCTACGAGCAGTACTTC. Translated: CASSLTEVYEQYF.

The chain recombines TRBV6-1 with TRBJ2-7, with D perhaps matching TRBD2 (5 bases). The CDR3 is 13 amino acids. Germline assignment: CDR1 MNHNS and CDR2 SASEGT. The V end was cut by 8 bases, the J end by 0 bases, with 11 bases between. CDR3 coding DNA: TGTGCCAGCCTTCCGGGATTCTCCTACGAGCAGTACTTC. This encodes CASLPGFSYEQYF.

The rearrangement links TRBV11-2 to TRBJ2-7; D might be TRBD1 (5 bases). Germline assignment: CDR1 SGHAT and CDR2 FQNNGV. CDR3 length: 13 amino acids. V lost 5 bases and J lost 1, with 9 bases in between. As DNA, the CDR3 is TGTGCCAGCAGCCCTCAGGGTTCCTACGAGCAGTACTTC. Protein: CASSPQGSYEQYF.

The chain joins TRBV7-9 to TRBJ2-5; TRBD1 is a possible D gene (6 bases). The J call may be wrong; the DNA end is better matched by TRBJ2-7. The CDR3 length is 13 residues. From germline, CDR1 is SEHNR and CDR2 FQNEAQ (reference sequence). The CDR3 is CASSLEKQGEQYF. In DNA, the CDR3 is TGTGCCAGCAGCTTAGAAAAACAGGGCGAGCAGTACTTC.

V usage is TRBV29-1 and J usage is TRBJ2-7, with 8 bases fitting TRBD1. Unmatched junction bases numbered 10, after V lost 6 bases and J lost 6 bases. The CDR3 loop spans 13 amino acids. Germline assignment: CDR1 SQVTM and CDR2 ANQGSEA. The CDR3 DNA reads TGCAGCGTGGGGACAGGAGAGGATGGCGAGCAGTACTTC. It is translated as CSVGTGEDGEQYF.

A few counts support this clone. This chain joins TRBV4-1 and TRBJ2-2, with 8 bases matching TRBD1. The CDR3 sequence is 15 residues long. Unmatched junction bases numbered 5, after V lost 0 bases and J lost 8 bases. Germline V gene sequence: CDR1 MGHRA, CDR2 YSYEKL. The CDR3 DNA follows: TGCGCCAGCAGCCAAGATGTACAGGGGGGAGGGGAGCTGTTTTTT. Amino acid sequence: CASSQDVQGGGELFF.

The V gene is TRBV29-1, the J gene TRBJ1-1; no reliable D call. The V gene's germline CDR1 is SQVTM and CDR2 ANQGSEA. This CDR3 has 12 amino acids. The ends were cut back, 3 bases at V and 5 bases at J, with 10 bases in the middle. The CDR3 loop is CSVDAGSTEAFF. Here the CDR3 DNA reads TGCAGCGTTGACGCGGGTTCGACTGAAGCTTTCTTT. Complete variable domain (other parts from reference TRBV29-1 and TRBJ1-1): SAVISQKPSRDICQRGTSLTIQCQVDSQVTMMFWYRQQPGQSLTLIATANQGSEATYESGFVIDKFPISRPNLTFSTLTVSNMSPEDSSIYLCSVDAGSTEAFFGQGTRLTVV.

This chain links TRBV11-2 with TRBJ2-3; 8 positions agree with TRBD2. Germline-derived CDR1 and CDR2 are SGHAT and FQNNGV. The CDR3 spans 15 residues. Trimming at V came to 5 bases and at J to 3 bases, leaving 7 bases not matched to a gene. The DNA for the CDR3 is TGTGCCAGCAGCCCGGGGGGGGCCTCGACAGATACGCAGTATTTT. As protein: CASSPGGASTDTQYF.

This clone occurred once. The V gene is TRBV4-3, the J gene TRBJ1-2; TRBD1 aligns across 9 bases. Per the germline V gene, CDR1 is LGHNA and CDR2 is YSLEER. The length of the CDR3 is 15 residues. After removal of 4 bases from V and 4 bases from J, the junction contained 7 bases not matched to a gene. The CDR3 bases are TGCGCCAGCAGCCGAGGGACAGGGAAAGCCTATGGCTACACCTTC. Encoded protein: CASSRGTGKAYGYTF.

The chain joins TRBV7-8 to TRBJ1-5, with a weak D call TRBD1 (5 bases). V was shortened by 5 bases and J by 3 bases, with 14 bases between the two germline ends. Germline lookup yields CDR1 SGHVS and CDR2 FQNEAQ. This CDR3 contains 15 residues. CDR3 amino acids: CASSRYGGNNQPQHF. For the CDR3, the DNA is TGTGCCAGCAGCCGGTACGGGGGTAACAATCAGCCCCAGCATTTT.

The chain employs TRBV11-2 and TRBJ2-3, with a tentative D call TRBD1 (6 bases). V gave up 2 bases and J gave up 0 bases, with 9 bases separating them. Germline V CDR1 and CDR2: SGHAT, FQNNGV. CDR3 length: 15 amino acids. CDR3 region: CASSLPGHSTDTQYF. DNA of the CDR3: TGTGCCAGCAGCTTACCGGGACACAGCACAGATACGCAGTATTTT.

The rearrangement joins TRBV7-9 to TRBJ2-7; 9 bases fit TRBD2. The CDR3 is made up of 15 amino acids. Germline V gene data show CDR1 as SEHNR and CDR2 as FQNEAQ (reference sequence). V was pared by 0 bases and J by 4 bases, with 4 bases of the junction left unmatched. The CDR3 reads CASSLAGGGAYEQYF. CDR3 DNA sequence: TGTGCCAGCAGCTTAGCCGGCGGGGGGGCTTACGAGCAGTACTTC.

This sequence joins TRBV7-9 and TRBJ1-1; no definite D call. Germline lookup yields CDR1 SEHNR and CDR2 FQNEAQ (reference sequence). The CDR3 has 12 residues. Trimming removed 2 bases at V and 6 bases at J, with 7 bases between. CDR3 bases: TGTGCCAGCAGCTTACGTTCTCCTGAAGCTTTCTTT. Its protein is CASSLRSPEAFF. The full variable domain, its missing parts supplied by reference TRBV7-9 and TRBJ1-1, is DTGVSQNPRHKITKRGQNVTFRCDPISEHNRLYWYRQTLGQGPEFLTYFQNEAQLEKSRLLSDRFSAERPKGSFSTLEIQRTEQGDSAMYLCASSLRSPEAFFGQGTRLTVV.

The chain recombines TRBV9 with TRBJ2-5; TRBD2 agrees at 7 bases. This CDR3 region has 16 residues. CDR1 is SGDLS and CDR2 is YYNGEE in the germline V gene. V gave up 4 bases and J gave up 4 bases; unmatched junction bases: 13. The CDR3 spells CASSPSGGSLGETQYF. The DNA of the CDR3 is TGTGCCAGCAGCCCATCCGGGGGGTCTCTGGGAGAGACCCAGTACTTC.

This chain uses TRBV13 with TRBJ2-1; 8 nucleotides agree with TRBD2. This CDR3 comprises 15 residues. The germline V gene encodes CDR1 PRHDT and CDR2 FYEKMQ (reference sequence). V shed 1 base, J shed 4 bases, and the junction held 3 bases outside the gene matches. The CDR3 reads CASSLVRGGYNEQFF. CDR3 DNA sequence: TGTGCCAGCAGCTTAGTCCGGGGGGGATACAATGAGCAGTTCTTC.

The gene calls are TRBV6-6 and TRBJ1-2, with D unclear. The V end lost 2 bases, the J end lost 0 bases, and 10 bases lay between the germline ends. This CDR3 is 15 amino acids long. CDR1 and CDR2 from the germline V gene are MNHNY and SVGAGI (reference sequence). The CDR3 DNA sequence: TGTGCCAGCAGTTACACAGAAAGCCCTAACTATGGCTACACCTTC. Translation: CASSYTESPNYGYTF.

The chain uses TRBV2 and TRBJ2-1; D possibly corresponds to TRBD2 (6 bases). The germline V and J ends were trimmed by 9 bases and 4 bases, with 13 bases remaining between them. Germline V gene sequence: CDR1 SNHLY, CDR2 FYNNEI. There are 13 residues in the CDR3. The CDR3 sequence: CARAQTSYNEQFF. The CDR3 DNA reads TGTGCCAGAGCTCAGACTAGTTACAATGAGCAGTTCTTC. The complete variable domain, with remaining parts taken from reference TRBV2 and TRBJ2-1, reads EPEVTQTPSHQVTQMGQEVILRCVPISNHLYFYWYRQILGQKVEFLVSFYNNEISEKSEIFDDQFSVERPDGSNFTLKIRSTKLEDSAMYFCARAQTSYNEQFFGPGTRLTVL.